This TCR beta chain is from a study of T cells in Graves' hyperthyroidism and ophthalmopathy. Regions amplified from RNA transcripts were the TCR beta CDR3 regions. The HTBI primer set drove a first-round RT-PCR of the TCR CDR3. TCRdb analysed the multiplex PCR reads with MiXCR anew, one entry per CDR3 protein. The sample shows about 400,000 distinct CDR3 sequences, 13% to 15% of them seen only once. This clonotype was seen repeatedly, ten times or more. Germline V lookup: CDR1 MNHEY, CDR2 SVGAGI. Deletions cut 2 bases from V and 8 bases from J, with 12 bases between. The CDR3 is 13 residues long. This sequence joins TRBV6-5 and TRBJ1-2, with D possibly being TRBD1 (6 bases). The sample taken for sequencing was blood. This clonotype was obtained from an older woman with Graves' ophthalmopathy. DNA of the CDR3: TGTGCCAGCAGTTACAACGGGGGCGTGGGCTACACCTTC. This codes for CASSYNGGVGYTF.